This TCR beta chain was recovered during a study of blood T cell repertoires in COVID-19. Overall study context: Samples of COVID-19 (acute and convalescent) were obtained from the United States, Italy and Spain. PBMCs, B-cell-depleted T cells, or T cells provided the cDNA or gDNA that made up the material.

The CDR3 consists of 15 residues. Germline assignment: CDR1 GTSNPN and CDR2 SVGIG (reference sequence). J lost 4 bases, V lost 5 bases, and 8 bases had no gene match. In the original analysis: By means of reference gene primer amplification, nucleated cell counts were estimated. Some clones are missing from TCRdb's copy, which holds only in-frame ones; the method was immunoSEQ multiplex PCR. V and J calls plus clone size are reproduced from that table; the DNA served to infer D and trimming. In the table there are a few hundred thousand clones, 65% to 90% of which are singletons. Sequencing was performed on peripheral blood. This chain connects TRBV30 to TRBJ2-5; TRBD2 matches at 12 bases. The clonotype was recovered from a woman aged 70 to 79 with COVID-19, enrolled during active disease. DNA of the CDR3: TGTGCCTGGGGGAAGACTAGCGGGGGTCCAGAGACCCAGTACTTC. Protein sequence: CAWGKTSGGPETQYF. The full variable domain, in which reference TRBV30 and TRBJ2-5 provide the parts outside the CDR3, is SQTIHQWPATLVQPVGSPLSLECTVEGTSNPNLYWYRQAAGRGLQLLFYSVGIGQISSEVPQNLSASRPQDRQFILSSKKLLLSDSGFYLCAWGKTSGGPETQYFGPGTRLLVL.